What follows are 28 T cell receptor beta chains derived from one specimen sequenced in a study of T cell responses to AZD1222 COVID-19 vaccine. Libraries were prepared by immunoSEQ multiplex PCR; TCRdb keeps only in-frame clonotypes and omits some of them. The sample lists about 110,000 clones; about 86% were seen once. Sequenced here: peripheral blood, sampled on day 0 of AZD1222 vaccination. Every receptor here comes from an adult in good health.

The rearrangement links TRBV6-5 to TRBJ1-2; D not resolved. The CDR3 extends over 14 amino acids. Looked up from germline, CDR1 is MNHEY and CDR2 is SVGAGI. The ends were cut back, 7 bases at V and 0 bases at J, with 12 bases in the middle. The DNA of the CDR3 is TGTGCCAGCACCCACCGGAGGGCTAACTATGGCTACACCTTC. Its protein product is CASTHRRANYGYTF.

This clone was seen more than once but under ten times. The chain combines TRBV7-2 with TRBJ1-4; D is uncertain. Trimming took 4 bases from V and 5 from J, leaving 14 bases between them. CDR3 length: 15 residues. CDR1 and CDR2 (germline): SGHTA, FQGNSA. The CDR3 loop reads CASSYAGPLNEKLFF. The DNA for the CDR3 is TGTGCCAGCAGCTACGCAGGTCCCCTGAATGAAAAACTGTTTTTT.

V is TRBV30 and J is TRBJ1-2; TRBD1 matches at 9 bases. Germline assignment: CDR1 GTSNPN and CDR2 SVGIG (reference sequence). With V trimmed by 8 bases and J by 8 bases, 18 bases remained unmatched. The length of the CDR3 is 15 residues. CDR3 sequence reads: CAVHRDRAIREGYTF. The CDR3 DNA reads as TGTGCCGTACACCGGGACAGGGCGATAAGAGAGGGCTACACCTTC.

The chain recombines TRBV5-1 with TRBJ2-7; the match to TRBD1 covers 9 bases. The germline gives CDR1 SGHRS, CDR2 YFSETQ. V shed 4 bases and J 4 bases; nucleotides not matched to a gene: 6. The CDR3 is made up of 14 amino acids. Here the CDR3 DNA reads TGCGCCAGCAGCAGCTGGGACAGGGAGTACGAGCAGTACTTC. Translation gives CASSSWDREYEQYF.

This chain links TRBV6-5 with TRBJ1-1, with TRBD1 as a possible D gene (5 bases). This CDR3 is 12 amino acids long. The V gene lost 2 bases and the J gene lost 10 bases, with 11 bases spanning the gap. In germline, CDR1 is MNHEY, CDR2 SVGAGI. The CDR3 loop reads CASSYAGTLAFF. The DNA for the CDR3 is TGTGCCAGCAGTTACGCAGGGACTCTAGCTTTCTTT.

The chain recombines TRBV6-2 or TRBV6-3 with TRBJ1-5; no reliable D call. V was cut by 2 bases and J by 2 bases, with 10 bases left in between. The CDR3 loop spans 15 amino acids. The germline V gene encodes CDR1 MNHEY and CDR2 SVGEGT. The CDR3 here is CASSYAQQGNQPQHF. The CDR3 coding sequence is TGTGCCAGCAGTTACGCTCAGCAGGGCAATCAGCCCCAGCATTTT.

This clone was seen just once. The J gene is TRBJ1-2, the V gene TRBV7-2, with unresolved D. The CDR3 consists of 13 residues. V was shortened by 3 bases and J by 1 base, with 6 bases between the two germline ends. Germline V gene data show CDR1 as SGHTA and CDR2 as FQGNSA. For the CDR3, the DNA is TGTGCCAGCAGCTTCCTGATTAACTATGGCTACACCTTC. As protein: CASSFLINYGYTF.

The rearrangement uses TRBV5-1 and TRBJ1-2, with 7 positions matching TRBD1. Germline CDR1 reads SGHRS; CDR2 reads YFSETQ. This CDR3 contains 16 residues. With V trimmed by 4 bases and J by 4 bases, 13 bases remained unmatched. CDR3 amino acids: CASSPTGQSGGYGYTF. The CDR3 DNA is TGCGCCAGCAGCCCTACGGGACAGTCTGGGGGCTATGGCTACACCTTC.

The chain is built from TRBV5-4 and TRBJ1-4, with TRBD1 as a possible D gene (5 bases). The CDR3 sequence is 14 residues long. Germline-derived CDR1 and CDR2 are SGHNT and YYREEE (reference sequence). The V end was cut by 0 bases, the J end by 5 bases, with 8 bases between. CDR3 bases: TGTGCCAGCAGCTTGGAGGGGCTAAATGAAAAACTGTTTTTT. It translates to CASSLEGLNEKLFF.

The V and J genes are TRBV6-1 and TRBJ1-5; D call uncertain. V was trimmed by 3 bases and J by 6 bases, leaving 6 bases between them. Germline-derived CDR1 and CDR2 are MNHNS and SASEGT. The CDR3 sequence is 12 residues long. The CDR3 DNA sequence: TGTGCCAGCAGTGAGGGGAGTCAGCCCCAGCATTTT. Its protein is CASSEGSQPQHF.

The V gene is TRBV7-2, the J gene TRBJ1-4; 7 positions match TRBD1. The CDR3 contains 14 residues. With 7 bases clipped from V and 8 bases from J, the junction kept 10 bases outside the gene matches. Germline V CDR1 and CDR2: SGHTA, FQGNSA. CDR3 loop: CASTQGGPAEKLFF. The CDR3 region has the DNA TGTGCCAGCACCCAGGGGGGGCCGGCGGAAAAACTGTTTTTT.

The chain uses TRBV11-3 and TRBJ2-5, with 9 bases aligning to TRBD1. The CDR3 is made up of 16 amino acids. Germline-derived CDR1 and CDR2 are SGHNT and YENEEA. Trimming cost V 1 base and J 3 bases; bases outside gene matches: 6. Written as DNA, the CDR3 is TGTGCCAGCAGCTTAGGGGACAGGGCCTCAAAAGAGACCCAGTACTTC. It encodes CASSLGDRASKETQYF.

The chain uses TRBV7-3 and TRBJ2-2; 7 positions agree with TRBD1. V shed 3 bases and J 6 bases; nucleotides not matched to a gene: 1. The CDR3 is 13 residues long. The germline V gene has CDR1 SGHTA and CDR2 FQGTGA. The CDR3 region has the DNA TGTGCCAGCAGCTTTACAGGGGCCGGGGAGCTGTTTTTT. It encodes CASSFTGAGELFF.

The J gene is TRBJ1-3, the V gene TRBV3-1 (or the pseudogene TRBV3-2), with a possible D match to TRBD1 (5 bases). Looked up from germline, CDR1 is LGHDT and CDR2 is YNNKEL (reference sequence). The ends were cut back, 0 bases at V and 0 bases at J, with 18 bases in the middle. This CDR3 has 19 amino acids. The chain's CDR3 is CASSQESIWGDLSGNTIYF. CDR3 sequence (DNA): TGTGCCAGCAGCCAAGAATCCATTTGGGGGGACCTCTCTGGAAACACCATATATTTT.

The chain links TRBV4-3 to TRBJ2-3, with D possibly TRBD1 on 8 matching bases. The CDR3 extends over 14 amino acids. The V gene's germline CDR1 is LGHNA and CDR2 YSLEER. The V and J ends lost 4 bases and 6 bases respectively, with 14 bases between them. In DNA, the CDR3 is TGCGCCAGCAGCCGCGGACAGGGAGGGGATACGCAGTATTTT. It specifies CASSRGQGGDTQYF.

The chain employs TRBV2 and TRBJ1-2; the D gene is possibly TRBD1 (5 bases). Trimming left V 8 bases short and J 8 bases short, with 18 bases between. The CDR3 loop spans 13 amino acids. Germline lookup yields CDR1 SNHLY and CDR2 FYNNEI. The CDR3 protein is CASLPGGGGGYTF. As DNA, the CDR3 is TGTGCCAGCCTCCCGGGGGGTGGAGGCGGCTACACCTTC.

This clone turned up a few times. DNA of the CDR3: TGCGCCAGCAGCGATCAGACTGGAGGGGCTGGCTACACCTTC. Its protein is CASSDQTGGAGYTF. The J gene is TRBJ1-2, the V gene TRBV5-1, with D possibly TRBD1 on 5 matching bases. Trimming cost V 4 bases and J 7 bases, with 17 bases left between them. There are 14 residues in the CDR3. Per germline, CDR1 SGHRS and CDR2 YFSETQ.

The rearrangement uses TRBV18 and TRBJ1-3, with no clear D. The V and J ends lost 3 bases and 4 bases respectively, with 10 bases between them. CDR1 and CDR2 (germline): KGHSH, LQKENI. This CDR3 region has 14 residues. CDR3 region: CASSPSRQGNTIYF. CDR3 sequence (DNA): TGTGCCAGCTCACCCTCCCGGCAGGGAAACACCATATATTTT. Full variable domain (outside the CDR3, taken from reference TRBV18 and TRBJ1-3): NAGVMQNPRHLVRRRGQEARLRCSPMKGHSHVYWYRQLPEEGLKFMVYLQKENIIDESGMPKERFSAEFPKEGPSILRIQQVVRGDSAAYFCASSPSRQGNTIYFGEGSWLTVV.

The V call is TRBV2, the J call TRBJ1-3, with a possible D match to TRBD1 (6 bases). Per the germline V gene, CDR1 is SNHLY and CDR2 is FYNNEI. CDR3 size: 16 residues. The V end was cut by 4 bases, the J end by 3 bases, with 16 bases between. The CDR3 sequence: CASSASRGAFGNTIYF. CDR3 bases: TGTGCCAGCAGTGCATCTAGGGGGGCTTTTGGAAACACCATATATTTT.

The rearrangement joins TRBV10-3 to TRBJ2-7; D possibly uses TRBD1 or TRBD2 (6 bases each). V lost 10 bases to trimming and J lost 2 bases, with 18 bases between them. Germline-derived CDR1 and CDR2 are ENHRY and SYGVKD. This CDR3 has 14 amino acids. DNA of the CDR3: TGTGCCACCAAAAAGGAGGGGGGAACCTACGAGCAGTACTTC. It specifies CATKKEGGTYEQYF.

The gene calls are TRBV7-2 and TRBJ2-1; the D is unclear. Per germline, CDR1 SGHTA and CDR2 FQGNSA. This CDR3 comprises 14 residues. V was clipped by 3 bases and J by 5 bases, with 11 bases between them. For the CDR3, the DNA is TGTGCCAGCAGCTTGTTGGGGATCAACAATGAGCAGTTCTTC. It specifies CASSLLGINNEQFF.

V usage is TRBV14 and J usage is TRBJ2-5; TRBD1 matches at 8 bases. The germline CDR1 and CDR2 sequences are SGHDN and FVKESK. With 4 bases clipped from V and 2 bases from J, the junction kept 6 bases outside the gene matches. The CDR3 loop spans 15 amino acids. CDR3 DNA: TGTGCCAGCAGCCGCCCGGGACAGGCGCAAGAGACCCAGTACTTC. Translation: CASSRPGQAQETQYF.

The rearrangement links TRBV9 to TRBJ2-1; 9 positions match TRBD2. Looked up from germline, CDR1 is SGDLS and CDR2 is YYNGEE. The ends lost 0 bases at V and 4 bases at J; junction bases unmatched: 5. The CDR3 length is 16 residues. The CDR3 DNA follows: TGTGCCAGCAGCGTAGCTGGGGCGGGGGGGTACAATGAGCAGTTCTTC. This encodes CASSVAGAGGYNEQFF.

For this clone: Other nucleotide sequences from this sample produce the same CDR3. This sequence joins TRBV27 and TRBJ1-2; 10 nucleotides agree with TRBD1. The CDR3 spans 14 residues. Germline V CDR1 and CDR2: MNHEY, SMNVEV (reference sequence). The V segment lost 5 bases and the J segment 3 bases; nucleotides outside the gene matches: 3. The CDR3 sequence: CASSTTGGDYGYTF. The CDR3 DNA reads as TGTGCCAGCAGTACGACAGGGGGCGACTATGGCTACACCTTC.

This chain links TRBV9 with TRBJ2-2; possible D gene TRBD1, 6 bases. CDR3 size: 15 residues. The V and J ends lost 4 bases and 3 bases respectively, with 13 bases between them. The germline CDR1 and CDR2 sequences are SGDLS and YYNGEE. The CDR3 loop reads CASSTRGYDTGELFF. In DNA, the CDR3 is TGTGCCAGCAGCACCAGGGGTTACGACACCGGGGAGCTGTTTTTT. The full variable domain, in which reference TRBV9 and TRBJ2-2 provide the parts outside the CDR3, is DSGVTQTPKHLITATGQRVTLRCSPRSGDLSVYWYQQSLDQGLQFLIQYYNGEERAKGNILERFSAQQFPDLHSELNLSSLELGDSALYFCASSTRGYDTGELFFGEGSRLTVL.

This clone was detected only a few times. The CDR3 loop is CASIPFKRGRGEDGYTF. The CDR3 DNA sequence: TGTGCCAGCATCCCATTTAAGAGGGGTAGGGGAGAAGATGGCTACACCTTC. The chain recombines TRBV5-6 with TRBJ1-2; D is perhaps TRBD1 (5 bases). Per the germline V gene, CDR1 is SGHDT and CDR2 is YYEEEE. The CDR3 is 17 amino acids. Trimming took 6 bases from V and 6 from J, leaving 27 bases between them.

The gene calls are TRBV28 and TRBJ2-5, with D possibly TRBD2 on 5 matching bases. The CDR3 is 15 residues long. Looked up from germline, CDR1 is MDHEN and CDR2 is SYDVKM. V was pared by 8 bases and J by 2 bases, with 18 bases between. The CDR3 DNA reads as TGTGCCAGCGAACTGCCCGGGGTCAGTCAAGAGACCCAGTACTTC. Translation: CASELPGVSQETQYF.

The chain has TRBV28 and TRBJ2-1, with 8 bases identical to TRBD2. The germline gives CDR1 MDHEN, CDR2 SYDVKM. The CDR3 is 15 amino acids. The trim removed 2 bases at V and 8 bases at J, leaving 8 bases unmatched. In DNA form, the CDR3 reads TGTGCCAGCAGTTTAATGCGGGGGGCCACCCATGAGCAGTTCTTC. As protein: CASSLMRGATHEQFF.